One sample yielded the 5 T cell receptor beta chains listed below, sequenced in a study of shared T cell receptors in the human thymus. The method was immunoSEQ multiplex PCR; TCRdb's version includes in-frame clones alone and lacks a portion of them. The sample holds hundreds of thousands of clones, approximately 78% seen once. These records were also assigned to another study, of human thymus T cells.

The sample taken for sequencing was thymocytes. The receptors shown here come from a boy under two years old with a congenital heart defect.

This clone is a singleton in its sample. The chain has TRBV27 and TRBJ2-1; 10 bases fit TRBD2. Germline V gene lookup returns CDR1 MNHEY and CDR2 SMNVEV (reference sequence). The CDR3 sequence is 16 residues long. V shed 2 bases and J 6 bases; nucleotides not matched to a gene: 7. This CDR3 reads CASSLVPSGRGNEQFF. The CDR3 coding sequence is TGTGCCAGCAGTTTAGTCCCTAGCGGGAGAGGCAATGAGCAGTTCTTC.

This clone was counted once. This rearrangement joins TRBV4-3 to TRBJ2-2; 8 positions agree with TRBD2. J lost 1 base, V lost 4 bases, and 11 bases had no gene match. Germline V gene sequence: CDR1 LGHNA, CDR2 YSLEER. The CDR3 sequence is 18 residues long. The CDR3 protein is CASSLSTGLAGNTGELFF. In DNA, the CDR3 is TGCGCCAGCAGCCTCTCCACTGGGCTAGCGGGGAACACCGGGGAGCTGTTTTTT.

Here the CDR3 reads CASSPLPGQRGTGELFF. CDR3 in DNA: TGTGCCAGCAGTCCACTACCCGGGCAGCGGGGCACCGGGGAGCTGTTTTTT. The V gene is TRBV27, the J gene TRBJ2-2, with 7 bases identical to TRBD2. This CDR3 spans 17 amino acids. The V segment lost 5 bases and the J segment 4 bases; nucleotides outside the gene matches: 13. Germline V lookup: CDR1 MNHEY, CDR2 SMNVEV (reference sequence).

This chain joins TRBV4-1 and TRBJ2-7, with D possibly matching TRBD2 (6 bases). Trimming stripped 1 base from V and 0 bases from J, with 13 bases between. The germline V gene has CDR1 MGHRA and CDR2 YSYEKL. The CDR3 is 16 amino acids. The CDR3 bases are TGCGCCAGCAGCCAAGTCGGGCTAGCGTCCTCCTACGAGCAGTACTTC. Translated, it gives CASSQVGLASSYEQYF.

The chain couples TRBV7-9 to TRBJ2-3; TRBD1 matches 7 bases. Trimming cost V 4 bases and J 2 bases; bases outside gene matches: 9. The CDR3 is 16 amino acids. Per germline, CDR1 SEHNR and CDR2 FQNEAQ (reference sequence). The CDR3 here is CASSSPQGVPTDTQYF. For the CDR3, the DNA is TGTGCCAGCAGCTCCCCCCAGGGGGTCCCCACAGATACGCAGTATTTT.